These T cell receptor beta chains were read from a single sample in a study of T cell repertoires in cytomegalovirus infection. These TCRs are of unknown antigen specificity. TCRdb fed the reads into MiXCR, producing one record per CDR3 protein. The sample records under 350,000 distinct CDR3 sequences, roughly a fifth being singletons. Sample: cultured PBMCs, taken from culture after CMV antigen stimulation. Receptors were obtained from a human donor in good health (CMV status not recorded). Some clones in this sample may be carry-over from other donors' samples. Each CDR3 is given with its conserved first and last residue.

v_call,j_call,cdr3_length,cdr3_aa
TRBV6-1,TRBJ2-1,14,CASSMREGPNEQFF
TRBV5-4,TRBJ2-5,15,CASSSAGTQQETQYF
TRBV20-1,TRBJ2-7,12,CSAKSRDYEQYF
TRBV19,TRBJ1-2,14,CASSREDRRSGYTF
TRBV20-1,TRBJ2-1,14,CSASRGPSYNEQFF
TRBV6-6,TRBJ2-7,16,CASSYSIRRGAYEQYF
TRBV7-3,TRBJ1-1,14,CASSSTGGRTEAFF
TRBV7-4,TRBJ2-3,15,CASSPGEGFTDTQYF
TRBV7-2,TRBJ2-3,16,CASSQTSGRATDTQYF
TRBV4-3,TRBJ2-5,19,CASSRTPRGPEEPRETQYF
TRBV7-9,TRBJ2-1,14,CASRGALTLNEQFF
TRBV19,TRBJ2-2,17,CASTPTGTFLNTGELFF
TRBV7-2,TRBJ2-7,14,CASSREIMSYEQYF
TRBV12-3/TRBV12-4,TRBJ2-2,15,CASSLAGGRPGELFF
TRBV12-3/TRBV12-4,TRBJ1-3,15,CASSATGVGGNTIYF
TRBV6-1,TRBJ1-5,13,CASSESSNQPQHF
TRBV11-2,-,14,CASSEMSSYNEQYF
TRBV7-4,TRBJ2-1,13,CASSFPGGLLGFF
TRBV6-2/TRBV6-3,TRBJ2-1,14,CASSSFSIPNEQFF
TRBV7-2,TRBJ2-3,14,CASSRLGGTDTQYF
TRBV4-3,TRBJ1-5,16,CASSQEVVRGNQPQHF
TRBV28,TRBJ1-1,16,CASRTGGLVRNTEAFF
TRBV5-1,TRBJ1-1,16,CASSEPDRGLATEAFF
TRBV3-1,TRBJ2-1,16,CASSQGGSGSGNEQFF
TRBV6-2/TRBV6-3,TRBJ2-1,15,CASSYRGSANNEQFF
TRBV7-9,TRBJ1-5,15,CASSREGRNNQPQHF
TRBV9,TRBJ2-2,17,CASSVEARRHFTGELFF
TRBV4-3,TRBJ2-3,16,CASSQEGLAPWNTQYF